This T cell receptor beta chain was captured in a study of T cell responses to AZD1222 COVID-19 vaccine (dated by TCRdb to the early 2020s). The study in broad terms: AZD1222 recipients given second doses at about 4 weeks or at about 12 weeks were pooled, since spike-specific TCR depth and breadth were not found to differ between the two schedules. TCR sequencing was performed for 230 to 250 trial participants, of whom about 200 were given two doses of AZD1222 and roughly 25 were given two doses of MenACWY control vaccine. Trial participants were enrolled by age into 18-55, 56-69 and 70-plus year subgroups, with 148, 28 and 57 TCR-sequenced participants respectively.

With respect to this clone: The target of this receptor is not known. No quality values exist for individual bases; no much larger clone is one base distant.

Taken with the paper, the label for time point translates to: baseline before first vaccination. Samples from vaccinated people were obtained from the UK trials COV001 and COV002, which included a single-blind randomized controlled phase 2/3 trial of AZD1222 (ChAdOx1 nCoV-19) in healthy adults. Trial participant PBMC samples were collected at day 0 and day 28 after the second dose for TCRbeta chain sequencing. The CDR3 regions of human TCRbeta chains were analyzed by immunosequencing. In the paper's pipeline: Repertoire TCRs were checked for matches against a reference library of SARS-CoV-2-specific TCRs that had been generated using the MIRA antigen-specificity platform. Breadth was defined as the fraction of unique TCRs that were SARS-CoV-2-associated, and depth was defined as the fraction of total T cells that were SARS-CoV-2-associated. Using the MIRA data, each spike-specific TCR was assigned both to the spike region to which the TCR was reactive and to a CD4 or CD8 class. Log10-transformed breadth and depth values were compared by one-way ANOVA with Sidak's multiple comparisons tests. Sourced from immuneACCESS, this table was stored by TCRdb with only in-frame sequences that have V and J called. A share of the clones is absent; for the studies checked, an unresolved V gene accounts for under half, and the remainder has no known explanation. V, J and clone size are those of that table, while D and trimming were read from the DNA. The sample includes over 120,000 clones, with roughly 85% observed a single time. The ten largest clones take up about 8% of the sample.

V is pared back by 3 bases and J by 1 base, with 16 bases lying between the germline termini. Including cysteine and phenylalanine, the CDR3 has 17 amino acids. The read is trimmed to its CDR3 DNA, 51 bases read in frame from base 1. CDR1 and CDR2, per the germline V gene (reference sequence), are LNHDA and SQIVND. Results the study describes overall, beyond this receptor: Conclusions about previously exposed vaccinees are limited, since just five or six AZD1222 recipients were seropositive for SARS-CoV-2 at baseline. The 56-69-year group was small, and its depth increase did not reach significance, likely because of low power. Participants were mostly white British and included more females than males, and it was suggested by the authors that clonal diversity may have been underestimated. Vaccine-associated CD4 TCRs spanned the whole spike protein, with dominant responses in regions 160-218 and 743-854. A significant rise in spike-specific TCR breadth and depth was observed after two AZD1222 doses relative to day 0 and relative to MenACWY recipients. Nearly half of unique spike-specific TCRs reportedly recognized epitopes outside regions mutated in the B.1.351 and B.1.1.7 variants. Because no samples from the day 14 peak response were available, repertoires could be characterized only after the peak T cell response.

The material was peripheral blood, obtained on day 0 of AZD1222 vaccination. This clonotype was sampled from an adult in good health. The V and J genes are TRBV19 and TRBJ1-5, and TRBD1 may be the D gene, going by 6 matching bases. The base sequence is TGTGCCAGTAGTATCCGGAAAGGGGGGTTGAGCAATCAGCCCCAGCATTTT. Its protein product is CASSIRKGGLSNQPQHF. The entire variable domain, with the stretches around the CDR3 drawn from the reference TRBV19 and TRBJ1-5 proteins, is DGGITQSPKYLFRKEGQNVTLSCEQNLNHDAMYWYRQDPGQGLRLIYYSQIVNDFQKGDIAEGYSVSREKKESFPLTVTSAQKNPTAFYLCASSIRKGGLSNQPQHFGDGTRLSIL.